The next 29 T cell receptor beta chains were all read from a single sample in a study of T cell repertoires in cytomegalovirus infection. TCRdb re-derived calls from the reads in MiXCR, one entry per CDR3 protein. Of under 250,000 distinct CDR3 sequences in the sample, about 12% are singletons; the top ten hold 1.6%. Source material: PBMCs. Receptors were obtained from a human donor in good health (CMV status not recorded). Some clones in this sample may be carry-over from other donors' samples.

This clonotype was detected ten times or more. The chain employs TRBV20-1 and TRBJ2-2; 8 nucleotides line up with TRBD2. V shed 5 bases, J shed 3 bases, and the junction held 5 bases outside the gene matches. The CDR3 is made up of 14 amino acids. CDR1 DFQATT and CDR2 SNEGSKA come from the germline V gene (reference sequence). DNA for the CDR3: TGCAGTGCTTCAGGACTAGCCGACACCGGGGAGCTGTTTTTT. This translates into CSASGLADTGELFF.

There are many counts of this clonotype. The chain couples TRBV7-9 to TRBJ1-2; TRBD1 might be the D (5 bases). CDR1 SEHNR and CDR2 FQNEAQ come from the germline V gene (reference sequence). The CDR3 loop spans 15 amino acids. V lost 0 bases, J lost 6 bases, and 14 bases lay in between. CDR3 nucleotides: TGTGCCAGCAGCTTAGCGTTGGGGGAAGGTCATGGCTACACCTTC. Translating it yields CASSLALGEGHGYTF.

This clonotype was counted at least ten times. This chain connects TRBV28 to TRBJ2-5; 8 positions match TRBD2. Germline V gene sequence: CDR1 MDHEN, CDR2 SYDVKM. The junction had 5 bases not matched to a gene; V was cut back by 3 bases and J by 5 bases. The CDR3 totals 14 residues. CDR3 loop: CASSLLREEETQYF. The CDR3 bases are TGTGCCAGCAGTTTGTTGCGGGAGGAGGAGACCCAGTACTTC.

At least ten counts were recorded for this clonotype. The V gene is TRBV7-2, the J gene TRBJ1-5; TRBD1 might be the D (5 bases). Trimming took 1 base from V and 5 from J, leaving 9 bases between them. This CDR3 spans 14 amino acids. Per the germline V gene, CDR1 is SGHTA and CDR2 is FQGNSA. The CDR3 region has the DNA TGTGCCAGCAGCTTAGATCCGGGGGATCAGCCCCAGCATTTT. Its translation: CASSLDPGDQPQHF.

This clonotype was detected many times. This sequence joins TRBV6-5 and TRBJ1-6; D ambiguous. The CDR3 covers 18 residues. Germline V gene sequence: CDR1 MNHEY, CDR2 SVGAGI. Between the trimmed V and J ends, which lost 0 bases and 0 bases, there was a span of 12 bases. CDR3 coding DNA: TGTGCCAGCAGTTACTCGAGGCTGACGAGCTCCTATAATTCACCCCTCCACTTT. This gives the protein CASSYSRLTSSYNSPLHF.

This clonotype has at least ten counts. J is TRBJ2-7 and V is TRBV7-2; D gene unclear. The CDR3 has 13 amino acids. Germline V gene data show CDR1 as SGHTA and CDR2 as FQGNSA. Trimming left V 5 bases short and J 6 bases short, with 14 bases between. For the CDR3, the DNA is TGTGCCAGCAGCCCAGGTAGGAGCTTCGAGCAGTACTTC. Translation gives CASSPGRSFEQYF.

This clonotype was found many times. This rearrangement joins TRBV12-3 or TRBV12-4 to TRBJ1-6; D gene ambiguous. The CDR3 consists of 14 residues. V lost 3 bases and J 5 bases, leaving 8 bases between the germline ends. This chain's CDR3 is CASSLGSHNSPLHF. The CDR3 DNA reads TGTGCCAGCAGTTTGGGCAGCCATAATTCACCCCTCCACTTT.

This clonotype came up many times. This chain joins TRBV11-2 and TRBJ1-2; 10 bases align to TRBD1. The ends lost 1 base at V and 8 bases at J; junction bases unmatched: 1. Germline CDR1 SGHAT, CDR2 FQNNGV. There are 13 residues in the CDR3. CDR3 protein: CASSLADRGGYTF. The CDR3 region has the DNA TGTGCCAGCAGCTTAGCGGACAGGGGGGGCTACACCTTC.

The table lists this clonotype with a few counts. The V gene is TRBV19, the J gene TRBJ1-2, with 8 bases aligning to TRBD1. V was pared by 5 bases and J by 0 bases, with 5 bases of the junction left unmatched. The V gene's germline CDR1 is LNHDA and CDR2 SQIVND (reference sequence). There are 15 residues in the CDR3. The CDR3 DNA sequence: TGTGCCAGTAGTCAGGGGGCGAGGGCTAACTATGGCTACACCTTC. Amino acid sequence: CASSQGARANYGYTF.

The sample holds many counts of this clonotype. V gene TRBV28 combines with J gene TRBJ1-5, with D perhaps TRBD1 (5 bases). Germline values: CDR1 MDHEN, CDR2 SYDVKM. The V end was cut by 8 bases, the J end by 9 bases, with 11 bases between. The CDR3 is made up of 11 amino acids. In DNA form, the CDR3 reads TGTGCCAGCTGCCGAAGGGGGCCCCAGCATTTT. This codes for CASCRRGPQHF.

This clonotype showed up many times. The CDR3 DNA reads TGTGCCAGCAGTTCCCCGACTAGCGGGGGGGGTCTCGGTGTAAACGAGCAGTACTTC. This translates into CASSSPTSGGGLGVNEQYF. This chain links TRBV6-1 with TRBJ2-7; TRBD2 matches 14 bases. Trimming at V came to 5 bases and at J to 5 bases, leaving 17 bases not matched to a gene. The length of the CDR3 is 19 residues. The germline V gene has CDR1 MNHNS and CDR2 SASEGT.

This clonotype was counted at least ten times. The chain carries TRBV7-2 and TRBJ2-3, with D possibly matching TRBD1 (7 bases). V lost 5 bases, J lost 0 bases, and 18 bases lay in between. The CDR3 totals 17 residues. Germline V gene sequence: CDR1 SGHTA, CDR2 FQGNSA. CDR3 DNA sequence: TGTGCCAGCAGCCCCCCGGGCAGGGGGGCTAGCACAGATACGCAGTATTTT. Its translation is CASSPPGRGASTDTQYF.

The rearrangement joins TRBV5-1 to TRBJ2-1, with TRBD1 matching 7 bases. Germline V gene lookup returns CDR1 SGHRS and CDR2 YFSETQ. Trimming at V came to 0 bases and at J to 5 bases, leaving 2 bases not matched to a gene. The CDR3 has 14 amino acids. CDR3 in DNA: TGCGCCAGCAGCTTGGGAGGGGGCCACAATGAGCAGTTCTTC. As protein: CASSLGGGHNEQFF.

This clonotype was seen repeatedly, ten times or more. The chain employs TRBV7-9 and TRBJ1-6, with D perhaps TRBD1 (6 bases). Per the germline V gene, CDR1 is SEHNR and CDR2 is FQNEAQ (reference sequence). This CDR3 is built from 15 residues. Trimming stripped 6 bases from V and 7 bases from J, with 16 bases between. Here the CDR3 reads CASRAGTRGNSPLHF. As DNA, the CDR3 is TGTGCCAGCAGGGCCGGGACACGCGGGAATTCACCCCTCCACTTT.

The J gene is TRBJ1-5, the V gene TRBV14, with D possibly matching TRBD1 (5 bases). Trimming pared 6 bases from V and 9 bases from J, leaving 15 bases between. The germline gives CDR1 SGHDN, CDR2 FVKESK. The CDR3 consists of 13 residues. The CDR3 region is CASSPDITGPQHF. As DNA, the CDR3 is TGTGCCAGCAGTCCGGACATAACTGGGCCCCAGCATTTT.

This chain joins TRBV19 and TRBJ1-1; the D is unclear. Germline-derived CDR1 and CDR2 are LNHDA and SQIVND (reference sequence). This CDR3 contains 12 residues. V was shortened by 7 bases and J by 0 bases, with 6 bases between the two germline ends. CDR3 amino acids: CASTRMNTEAFF. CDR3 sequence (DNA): TGTGCCAGTACTCGGATGAACACTGAAGCTTTCTTT.

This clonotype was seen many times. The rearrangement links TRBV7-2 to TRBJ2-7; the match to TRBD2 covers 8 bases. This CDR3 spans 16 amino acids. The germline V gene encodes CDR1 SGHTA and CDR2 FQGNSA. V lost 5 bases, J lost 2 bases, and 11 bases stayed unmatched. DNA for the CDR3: TGTGCCAGCAGCGCTTTCCGGGGGGGGGGAGCCTACGAGCAGTACTTC. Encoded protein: CASSAFRGGGAYEQYF.

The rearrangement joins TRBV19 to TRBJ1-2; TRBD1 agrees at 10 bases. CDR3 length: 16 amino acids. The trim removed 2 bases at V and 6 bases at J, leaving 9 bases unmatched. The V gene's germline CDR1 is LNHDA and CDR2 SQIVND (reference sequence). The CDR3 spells CASSIPGDRGRNGYTF. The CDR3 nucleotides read TGTGCCAGTAGTATACCCGGGGACAGGGGAAGAAATGGCTACACCTTC.

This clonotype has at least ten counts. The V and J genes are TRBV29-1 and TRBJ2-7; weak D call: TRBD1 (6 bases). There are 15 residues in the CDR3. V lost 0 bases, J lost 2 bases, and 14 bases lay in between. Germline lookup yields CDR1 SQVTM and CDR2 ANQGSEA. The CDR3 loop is CSVEEREDRAYEQYF. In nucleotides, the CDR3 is TGCAGCGTTGAAGAAAGAGAGGACAGAGCCTACGAGCAGTACTTC.

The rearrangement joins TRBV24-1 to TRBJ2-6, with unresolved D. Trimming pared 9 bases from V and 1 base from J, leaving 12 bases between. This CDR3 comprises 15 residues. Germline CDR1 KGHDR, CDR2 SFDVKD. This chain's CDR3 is CATSKGISGANVLTF. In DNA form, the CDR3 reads TGTGCCACCTCGAAGGGAATATCTGGGGCCAACGTCCTGACTTTC.

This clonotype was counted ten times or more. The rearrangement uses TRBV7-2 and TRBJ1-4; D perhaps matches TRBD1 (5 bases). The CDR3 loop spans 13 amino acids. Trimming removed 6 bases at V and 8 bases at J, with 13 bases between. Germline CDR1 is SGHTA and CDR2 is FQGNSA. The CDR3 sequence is CASRGGAGEKLFF. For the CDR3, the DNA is TGTGCCAGCAGGGGAGGGGCTGGAGAAAAACTGTTTTTT.

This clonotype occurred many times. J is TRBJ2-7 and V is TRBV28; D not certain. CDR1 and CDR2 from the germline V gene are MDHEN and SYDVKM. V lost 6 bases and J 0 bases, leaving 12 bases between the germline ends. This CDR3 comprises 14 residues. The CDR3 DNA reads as TGTGCCAGCAGCCCCCCGAGGCTCTCCTACGAGCAGTACTTC. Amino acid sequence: CASSPPRLSYEQYF.

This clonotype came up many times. CDR3 nucleotides: TGTGCCAGCAGCTTAAATGGTGGGGGGGAGGTCCAAGAGACCCAGTACTTC. Amino acid sequence: CASSLNGGGEVQETQYF. V and J are TRBV7-2 and TRBJ2-5; 7 positions match TRBD2. Germline loops: CDR1 SGHTA, CDR2 FQGNSA. J lost 1 base, V lost 2 bases, and 10 bases had no gene match. CDR3 size: 17 residues.

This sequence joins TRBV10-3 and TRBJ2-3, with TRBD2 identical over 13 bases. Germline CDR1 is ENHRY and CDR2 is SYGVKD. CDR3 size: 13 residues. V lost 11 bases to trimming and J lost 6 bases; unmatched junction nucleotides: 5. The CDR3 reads CAGRLAGGDTQYF. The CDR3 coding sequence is TGTGCCGGCCGACTAGCGGGGGGCGATACGCAGTATTTT.

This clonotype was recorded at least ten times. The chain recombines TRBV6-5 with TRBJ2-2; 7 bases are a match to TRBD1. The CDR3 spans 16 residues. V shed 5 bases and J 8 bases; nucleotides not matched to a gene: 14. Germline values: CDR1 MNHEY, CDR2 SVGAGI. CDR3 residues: CASSLGTDRPFGELFF. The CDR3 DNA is TGTGCCAGCAGTCTAGGGACGGACAGGCCCTTTGGGGAGCTGTTTTTT.

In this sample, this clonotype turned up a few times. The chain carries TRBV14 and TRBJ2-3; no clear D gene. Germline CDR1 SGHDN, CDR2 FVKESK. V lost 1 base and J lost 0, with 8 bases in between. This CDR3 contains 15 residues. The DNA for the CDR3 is TGTGCCAGCAGCCAAGTTCGCGTCAGCACAGATACGCAGTATTTT. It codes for CASSQVRVSTDTQYF.

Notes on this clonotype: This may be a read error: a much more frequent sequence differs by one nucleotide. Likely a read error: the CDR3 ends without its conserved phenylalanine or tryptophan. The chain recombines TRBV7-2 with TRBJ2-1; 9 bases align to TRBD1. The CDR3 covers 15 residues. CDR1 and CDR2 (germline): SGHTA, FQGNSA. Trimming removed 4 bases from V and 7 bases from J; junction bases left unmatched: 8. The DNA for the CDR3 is TGTGCCAGCAGCTCCCGGACAGGGGAGAGAAATGAGCAGTTCGTC. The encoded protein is CASSSRTGERNEQFV.

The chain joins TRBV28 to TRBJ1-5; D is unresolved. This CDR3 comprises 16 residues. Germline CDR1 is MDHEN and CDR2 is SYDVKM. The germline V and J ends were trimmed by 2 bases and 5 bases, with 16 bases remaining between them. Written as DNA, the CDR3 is TGTGCCAGCAGTTTAGGGCTACGCCTCGCCGATCAGCCCCAGCATTTT. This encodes CASSLGLRLADQPQHF.

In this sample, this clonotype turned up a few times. CDR3 amino acids: CASSIAGAGYTF. CDR3 sequence (DNA): TGTGCCAGTAGTATAGCCGGGGCCGGCTACACCTTC. The gene calls are TRBV19 and TRBJ1-2; maybe TRBD1 (5 bases). Trimming took off 1 base at V and 8 bases at J, with 8 bases between the two ends. Germline lookup yields CDR1 LNHDA and CDR2 SQIVND (reference sequence). The CDR3 is 12 residues long.